The clone carrying this T cell receptor (beta chain) was counted many times. Its antigen remains unidentified. This entry comes from a study of T cells in Graves' hyperthyroidism and ophthalmopathy. Study-level points and caveats: Blood shared most expanded thyroid clonotypes above 0.001.

TCR beta CDR3 region amplification was performed from RNA transcripts. In the first-round RT-PCR of the TCR CDR3, the HTBI primer set was used. Each CDR3 protein is one row after TCRdb ran MiXCR on the multiplex PCR reads. In the table there are 300,000 to 400,000 distinct CDR3 sequences, 15% to 20% of which are singletons. CDR3 length: 11 residues. Germline V gene data show CDR1 as KGHSH and CDR2 as LQKENI. Trimming pared 8 bases from V and 5 bases from J, leaving 9 bases between. This TCR was sampled from a man in his late teens or twenties with Graves' ophthalmopathy. Sequencing was performed on blood. The chain links TRBV18 to TRBJ1-1; no definite D call. In DNA, the CDR3 is TGTGCCAGCAGCCCCGGGACTGAAGCTTTCTTT. Its protein product is CASSPGTEAFF. Full variable domain (outside the CDR3, taken from reference TRBV18 and TRBJ1-1): NAGVMQNPRHLVRRRGQEARLRCSPMKGHSHVYWYRQLPEEGLKFMVYLQKENIIDESGMPKERFSAEFPKEGPSILRIQQVVRGDSAAYFCASSPGTEAFFGQGTRLTVV.